These T cell receptor beta chains were read from a single sample in a study of T cell repertoires in cytomegalovirus infection. TCRdb reanalysed the reads using MiXCR and keeps one entry per CDR3 protein. The data show some 110,000 distinct CDR3 sequences, roughly 32% seen once. No antigen has been identified for these receptors. The sample consisted of CD8+ T cells from cultured PBMCs, taken from culture after CMV antigen stimulation. The receptors originated from a human donor in good health (CMV status not recorded). Some clones in this sample may be carry-over from other donors' samples. The CDR3 runs from the conserved cysteine through the conserved F or W. The D gene is left open where the match is weak. Some rows mark clone size as missing; the rest say once, few, many or name a class of expanded clone.

J gene: TRBJ1-1; V gene: TRBV13; clone size: .; CDR3 length: 15; D gene: .; CDR3 DNA: TGTGCCAGCAGCATATCAGGGGTGCTGAACACTGAAGCTTTCTTT; CDR3 protein: CASSISGVLNTEAFF
J gene: TRBJ2-1; V gene: TRBV7-9; clone size: few; CDR3 length: 12; D gene: .; CDR3 DNA: TGTGCCAGCAGCTTAGGTCGTAATGAGCAGTTCTTC; CDR3 protein: CASSLGRNEQFF
J gene: TRBJ1-2; V gene: TRBV2; clone size: .; CDR3 length: 13; D gene: .; CDR3 DNA: TGTGCCACATACAAAGGGGGGGTAGGCGGCTACACCTTC; CDR3 protein: CATYKGGVGGYTF
J gene: TRBJ2-7; V gene: TRBV4-1; clone size: .; CDR3 length: 16; D gene: .; CDR3 DNA: TGCGCCAGCAGCCGATACTCGGAGGGTAGGGGCTACGAGCAGTACTTC; CDR3 protein: CASSRYSEGRGYEQYF
J gene: TRBJ2-1; V gene: TRBV19; clone size: .; CDR3 length: 13; D gene: TRBD2; CDR3 DNA: TGTGCCAGTAACCTCGGGGGGAACAATGAGCAGTTCTTC; CDR3 protein: CASNLGGNNEQFF
J gene: TRBJ1-5; V gene: TRBV4-2; clone size: many; CDR3 length: 15; D gene: .; CDR3 DNA: TGTGCCAGCAGCCGCAGGGGCTATAGCAATCAGCCCCAGCATTTT; CDR3 protein: CASSRRGYSNQPQHF
J gene: TRBJ1-1; V gene: TRBV10-3; clone size: few; CDR3 length: 15; D gene: .; CDR3 DNA: TGTGCCATCAGTGAAGGCAGGGGTCAGAACACTGAAGCTTTCTTT; CDR3 protein: CAISEGRGQNTEAFF
J gene: TRBJ1-1; V gene: TRBV6-5; clone size: .; CDR3 length: 15; D gene: .; CDR3 DNA: TGTGCCAGCAGTGAGGGACAATTTATTAGCACTGAAGCTTTCTTT; CDR3 protein: CASSEGQFISTEAFF
J gene: TRBJ2-1; V gene: TRBV11-2; clone size: few; CDR3 length: 12; D gene: .; CDR3 DNA: TGTGCCAGCAGCCGGGACAACAATGAGCAGTTCTTC; CDR3 protein: CASSRDNNEQFF
J gene: TRBJ1-4; V gene: TRBV7-2; clone size: few; CDR3 length: 16; D gene: TRBD1; CDR3 DNA: TGTGCCAGCAGCTTAAGACAGGGGATCACTAATGAAAAACTGTTTTTT; CDR3 protein: CASSLRQGITNEKLFF
J gene: TRBJ2-1; V gene: TRBV19; clone size: .; CDR3 length: 16; D gene: .; CDR3 DNA: TGTGCCAGTAGTATCCAAGAAACGCTTGGGTACAATGAGCAGTTCTTC; CDR3 protein: CASSIQETLGYNEQFF
J gene: TRBJ2-7; V gene: TRBV3-1; clone size: .; CDR3 length: 15; D gene: .; CDR3 DNA: TGTGCCAGCAGCCAATCCCTAACCCCCTCCTACGAGCAGTACTTC; CDR3 protein: CASSQSLTPSYEQYF
J gene: TRBJ2-7; V gene: TRBV12-3/TRBV12-4; clone size: many; CDR3 length: 12; D gene: .; CDR3 DNA: TGTGCCAGCAGTCCGGACAGCTACGAGCAGTACTTC; CDR3 protein: CASSPDSYEQYF
J gene: TRBJ2-1; V gene: TRBV29-1; clone size: .; CDR3 length: 14; D gene: .; CDR3 DNA: TGCAGCGTTGAAGATTTGGGCAGCTACAATGAGCAGTTCTTC; CDR3 protein: CSVEDLGSYNEQFF
J gene: TRBJ1-4; V gene: TRBV27; clone size: .; CDR3 length: 16; D gene: TRBD1; CDR3 DNA: TGTGCCAGCAGTCGACAGGGGTCAGGAAGTGAAGGAAAACTGTTTTTT; CDR3 protein: CASSRQGSGSEGKLFF
J gene: TRBJ2-1; V gene: TRBV20-1; clone size: .; CDR3 length: 18; D gene: TRBD2; CDR3 DNA: TGCAGTGCTAGAGAAGGTCCAACTAGCGGGGGGTCCTACAATGAGCAGTTCTTC; CDR3 protein: CSAREGPTSGGSYNEQFF